These T cell receptor beta chains were read from a single sample in a study of cytomegalovirus exposure and HLA in healthy donors. Assay: immunoSEQ multiplex PCR; the TCRdb copy retains only in-frame clones and omits some. Its table records some 130,000 clones. Sample: PBMCs. These receptors all stem from an older woman in good health and CMV-seronegative. Both conserved end residues are part of each CDR3. Fields, in order: CDR3 length, V gene, J gene, CDR3 protein.

13,TRBV7-6,TRBJ2-2,CASSPRTDGELFF
14,TRBV6-5,.,CASSRLAGSYEQYF
12,TRBV28,TRBJ2-7,CASSMGVYEQYF
14,TRBV11-2,TRBJ2-5,CASSVSGGRETQYF
17,TRBV5-1,TRBJ2-1,CASSGGTSGRSYNEQFF
14,TRBV29-1,TRBJ2-1,CSVDRAVSYNEQFF
15,TRBV19,TRBJ2-1,CASSILAGGWDEQFF
12,TRBV28,TRBJ1-5,CASSSGNQPQHF
16,TRBV2,TRBJ2-4,CASNPAGGTSKNIQYF
15,TRBV6-5,TRBJ2-1,CASSGPGAPYNEQFF
15,TRBV5-1,TRBJ2-5,CASGRLAGEGETQYF
13,TRBV2,TRBJ2-3,CASGLEGTDTQYF
14,TRBV19,TRBJ1-1,CASSIGEGYTEAFF
16,TRBV9,TRBJ1-1,CASSTAAGATNTEAFF
15,TRBV6-1,TRBJ1-5,CASSQQGANNQPQHF
14,TRBV29-1,TRBJ2-1,CSVGGAARNNEQFF
17,TRBV2,TRBJ2-5,CASSWTSGSAYQETQYF